This TCR beta chain was sequenced during a study of T cell changes during pregnancy in multiple sclerosis (dated by TCRdb to between 2018 and 2021). For the study in its entirety: Changes in the T cell repertoire over the course of pregnancy were examined in this study in women with multiple sclerosis.

Library prep was done by the immunoSEQ multiplex PCR assay. Here the immuneACCESS table is served through TCRdb, limited to in-frame sequences with V and J called. Missing clones are a known gap in these copies; in checked studies unresolved V genes cover under half, and the rest lacks a known reason. Recorded for this sample are 25,000 to 35,000 clones; about 89% of them occurred a single time. Clones ranked in the top ten supply roughly 3.7% of the sample. As for this clone: Its antigen is currently not known. Within one base of it there is no much larger clone, and no base qualities were kept.

Including cysteine and phenylalanine, the CDR3 has 17 amino acids. CDR3 DNA only is kept here, 51 bases in frame from base 1. From a lookup of the germline V gene, CDR1 and CDR2 are MDHEN and SYDVKM. Trimming removed 6 bases from V and 2 bases from J; the gene matches leave 15 bases unexplained. Material: CD4+ T cells from peripheral blood mononuclear cells, obtained in the first trimester of pregnancy. The TCR was taken from a female donor in good health, enrolled as a control in a pregnancy study. In this chain, TRBV28 is recombined with TRBJ1-2; 7 junctional bases match TRBD1. This receptor carries the CDR3 CASSRDREPLVNYGYTF. Here is the DNA: TGTGCCAGCAGCCGCGACAGGGAGCCCCTTGTAAACTATGGCTACACCTTC.